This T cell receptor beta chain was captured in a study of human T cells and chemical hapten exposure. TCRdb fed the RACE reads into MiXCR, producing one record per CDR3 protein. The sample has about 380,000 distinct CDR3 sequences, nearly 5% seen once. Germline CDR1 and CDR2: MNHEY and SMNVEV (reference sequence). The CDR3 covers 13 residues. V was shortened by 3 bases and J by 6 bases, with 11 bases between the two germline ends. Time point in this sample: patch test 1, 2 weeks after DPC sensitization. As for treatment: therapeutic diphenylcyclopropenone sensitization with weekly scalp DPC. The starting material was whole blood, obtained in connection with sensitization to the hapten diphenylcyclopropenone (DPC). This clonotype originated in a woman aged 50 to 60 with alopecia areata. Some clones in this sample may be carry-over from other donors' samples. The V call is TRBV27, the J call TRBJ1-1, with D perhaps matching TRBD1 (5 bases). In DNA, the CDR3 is TGTGCCAGCAGTTTGGGGCGGGTCGCTGAAGCTTTCTTT. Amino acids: CASSLGRVAEAFF.